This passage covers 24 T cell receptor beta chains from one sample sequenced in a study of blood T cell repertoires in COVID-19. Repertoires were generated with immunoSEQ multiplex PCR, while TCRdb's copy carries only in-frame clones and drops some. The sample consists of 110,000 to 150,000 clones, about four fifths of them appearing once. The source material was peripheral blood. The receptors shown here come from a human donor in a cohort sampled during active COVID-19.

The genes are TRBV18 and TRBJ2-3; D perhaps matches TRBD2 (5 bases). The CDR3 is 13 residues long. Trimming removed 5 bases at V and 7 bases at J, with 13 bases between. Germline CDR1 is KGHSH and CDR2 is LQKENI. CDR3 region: CASSSQDSNTQYF. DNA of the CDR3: TGTGCCAGCTCATCCCAGGACTCCAATACGCAGTATTTT.

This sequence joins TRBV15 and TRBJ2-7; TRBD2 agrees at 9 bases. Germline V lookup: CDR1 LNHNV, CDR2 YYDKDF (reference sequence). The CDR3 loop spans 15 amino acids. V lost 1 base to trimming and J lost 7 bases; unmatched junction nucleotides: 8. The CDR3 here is CATSRVAGEGREQYF. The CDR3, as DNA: TGTGCCACCAGCAGAGTAGCGGGAGAAGGAAGGGAGCAGTACTTC.

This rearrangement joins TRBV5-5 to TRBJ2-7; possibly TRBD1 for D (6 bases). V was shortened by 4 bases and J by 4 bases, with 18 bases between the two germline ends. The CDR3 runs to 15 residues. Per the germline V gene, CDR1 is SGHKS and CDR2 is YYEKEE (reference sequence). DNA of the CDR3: TGTGCCAGCAGCCCAACCGTGGGGGCTGAGTACGAGCAGTACTTC. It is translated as CASSPTVGAEYEQYF. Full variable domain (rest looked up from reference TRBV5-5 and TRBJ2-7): DAGVTQSPTHLIKTRGQQVTLRCSPISGHKSVSWYQQVLGQGPQFIFQYYEKEERGRGNFPDRFSARQFPNYSSELNVNALLLGDSALYLCASSPTVGAEYEQYFGPGTRLTVT.

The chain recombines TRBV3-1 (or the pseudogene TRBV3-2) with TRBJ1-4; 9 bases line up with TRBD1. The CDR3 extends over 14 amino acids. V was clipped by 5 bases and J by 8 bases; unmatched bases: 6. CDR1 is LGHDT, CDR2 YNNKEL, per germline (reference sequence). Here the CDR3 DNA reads TGTGCCAGCAGCGCGGGACAGGGAGGAGAAAAACTGTTTTTT. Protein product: CASSAGQGGEKLFF.

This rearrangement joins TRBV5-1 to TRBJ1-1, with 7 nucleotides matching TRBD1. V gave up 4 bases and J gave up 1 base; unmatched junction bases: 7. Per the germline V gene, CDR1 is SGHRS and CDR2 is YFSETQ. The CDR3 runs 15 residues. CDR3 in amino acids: CASSPGGTENTEAFF. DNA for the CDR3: TGCGCCAGCAGCCCGGGGGGGACAGAGAACACTGAAGCTTTCTTT.

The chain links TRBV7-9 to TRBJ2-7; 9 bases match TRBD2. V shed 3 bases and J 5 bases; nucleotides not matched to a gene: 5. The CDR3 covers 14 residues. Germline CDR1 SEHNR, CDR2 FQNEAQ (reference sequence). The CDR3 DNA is TGTGCCAGCAGCTTCTTAGCGGGAGTCCACGAGCAGTACTTC. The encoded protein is CASSFLAGVHEQYF.

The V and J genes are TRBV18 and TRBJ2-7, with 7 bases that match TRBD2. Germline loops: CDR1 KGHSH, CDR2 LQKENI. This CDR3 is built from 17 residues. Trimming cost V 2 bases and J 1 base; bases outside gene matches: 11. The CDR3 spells CASSPGGLGRDSYEQYF. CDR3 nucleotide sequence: TGTGCCAGCTCACCAGGGGGATTGGGGAGGGATTCCTACGAGCAGTACTTC.

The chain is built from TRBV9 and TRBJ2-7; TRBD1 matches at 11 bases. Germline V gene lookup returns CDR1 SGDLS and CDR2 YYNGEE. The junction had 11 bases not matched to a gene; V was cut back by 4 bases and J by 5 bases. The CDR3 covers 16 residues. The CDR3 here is CASSKARDRGFDEQYF. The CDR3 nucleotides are TGTGCCAGCAGCAAAGCTAGGGACAGGGGGTTTGACGAGCAGTACTTC.

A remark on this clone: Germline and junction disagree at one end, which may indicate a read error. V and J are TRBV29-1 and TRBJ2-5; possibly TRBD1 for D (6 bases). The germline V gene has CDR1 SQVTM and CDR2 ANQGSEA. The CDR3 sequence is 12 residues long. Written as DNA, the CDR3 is TGCAGCGCCGGTGACAGGCAAGAGCCCCAGTACTTC. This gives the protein CSAGDRQEPQYF.

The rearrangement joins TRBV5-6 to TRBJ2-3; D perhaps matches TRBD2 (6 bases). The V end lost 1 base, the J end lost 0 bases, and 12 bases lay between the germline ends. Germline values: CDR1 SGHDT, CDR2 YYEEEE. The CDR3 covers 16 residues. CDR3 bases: TGTGCCAGCAGCTTGAGGAGGGCTACAAGCACAGATACGCAGTATTTT. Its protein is CASSLRRATSTDTQYF.

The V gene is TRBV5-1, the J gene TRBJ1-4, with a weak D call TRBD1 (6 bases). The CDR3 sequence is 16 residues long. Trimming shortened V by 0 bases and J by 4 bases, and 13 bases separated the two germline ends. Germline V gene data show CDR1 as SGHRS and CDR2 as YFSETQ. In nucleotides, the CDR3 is TGCGCCAGCAGCTTGGGTCCGGCAGGGGATAATGAAAAACTGTTTTTT. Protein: CASSLGPAGDNEKLFF.

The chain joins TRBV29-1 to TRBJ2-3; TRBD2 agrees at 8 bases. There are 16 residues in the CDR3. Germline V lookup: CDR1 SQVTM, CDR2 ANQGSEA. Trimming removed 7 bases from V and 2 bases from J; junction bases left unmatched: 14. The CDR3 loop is CSAFGSGVEITDTQYF. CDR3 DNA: TGCAGCGCGTTTGGTAGCGGGGTGGAAATCACAGATACGCAGTATTTT.

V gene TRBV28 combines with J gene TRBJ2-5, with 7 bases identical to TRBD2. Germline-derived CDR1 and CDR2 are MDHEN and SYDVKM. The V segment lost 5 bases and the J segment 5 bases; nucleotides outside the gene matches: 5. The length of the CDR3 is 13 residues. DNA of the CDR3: TGTGCCAGCAGTGTGGGAGGGAAGGAGACCCAGTACTTC. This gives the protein CASSVGGKETQYF. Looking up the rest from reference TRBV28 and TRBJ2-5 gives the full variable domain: DVKVTQSSRYLVKRTGEKVFLECVQDMDHENMFWYRQDPGLGLRLIYFSYDVKMKEKGDIPEGYSVSREKKERFSLILESASTNQTSMYLCASSVGGKETQYFGPGTRLLVL.

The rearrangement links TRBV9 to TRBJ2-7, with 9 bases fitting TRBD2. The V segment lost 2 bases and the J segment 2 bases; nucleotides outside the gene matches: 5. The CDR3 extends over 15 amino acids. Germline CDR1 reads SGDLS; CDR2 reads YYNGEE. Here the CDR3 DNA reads TGTGCCAGCAGCGTGGCTAGCGGGACCACCTACGAGCAGTACTTC. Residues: CASSVASGTTYEQYF.

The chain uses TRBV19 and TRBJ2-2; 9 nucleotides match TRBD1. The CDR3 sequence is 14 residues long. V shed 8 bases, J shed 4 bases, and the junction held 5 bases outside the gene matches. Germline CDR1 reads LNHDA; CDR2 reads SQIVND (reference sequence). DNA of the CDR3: TGTGCCAGTTACAGGGGGCGCTCCACCGGGGAGCTGTTTTTT. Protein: CASYRGRSTGELFF.

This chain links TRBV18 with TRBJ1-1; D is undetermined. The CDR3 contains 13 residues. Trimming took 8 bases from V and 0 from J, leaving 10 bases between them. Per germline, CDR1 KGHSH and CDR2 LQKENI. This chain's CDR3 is CASTEGMNTEAFF. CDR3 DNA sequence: TGTGCCAGCACGGAGGGAATGAACACTGAAGCTTTCTTT.

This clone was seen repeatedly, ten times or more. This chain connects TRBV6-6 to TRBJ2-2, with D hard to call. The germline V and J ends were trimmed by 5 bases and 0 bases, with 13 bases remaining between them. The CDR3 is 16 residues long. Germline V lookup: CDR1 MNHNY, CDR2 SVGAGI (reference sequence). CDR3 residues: CASSPSRVANTGELFF. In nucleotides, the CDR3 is TGTGCCAGCAGTCCCAGCCGGGTCGCGAACACCGGGGAGCTGTTTTTT.

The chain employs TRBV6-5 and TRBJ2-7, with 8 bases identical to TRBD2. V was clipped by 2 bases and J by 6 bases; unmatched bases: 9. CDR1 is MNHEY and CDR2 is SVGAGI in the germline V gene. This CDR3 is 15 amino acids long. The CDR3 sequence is CASSYRTSSPGEQYF. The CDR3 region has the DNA TGTGCCAGCAGTTACCGGACTAGCAGTCCTGGCGAGCAGTACTTC.

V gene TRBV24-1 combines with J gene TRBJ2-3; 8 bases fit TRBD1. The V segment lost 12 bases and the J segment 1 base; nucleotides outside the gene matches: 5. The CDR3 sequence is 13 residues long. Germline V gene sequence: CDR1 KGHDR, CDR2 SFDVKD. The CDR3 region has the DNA TGTGCCTCACTGGGACAGGGCACAGATACGCAGTATTTT. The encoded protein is CASLGQGTDTQYF.

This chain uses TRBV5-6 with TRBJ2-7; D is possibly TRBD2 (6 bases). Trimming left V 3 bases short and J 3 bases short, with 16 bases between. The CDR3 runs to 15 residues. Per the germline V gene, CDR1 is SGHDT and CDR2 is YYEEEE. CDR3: CASSWVGEEGYEQYF. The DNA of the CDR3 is TGTGCCAGCAGCTGGGTTGGGGAGGAGGGCTACGAGCAGTACTTC.

In DNA, the CDR3 is TGTGCCAGCAGCGATGGGGGCGGTTACAATGAGCAGTTCTTC. Translation: CASSDGGGYNEQFF. V gene TRBV9 combines with J gene TRBJ2-1; D possibly corresponds to TRBD1 (6 bases). The germline gives CDR1 SGDLS, CDR2 YYNGEE. Trimming shortened V by 3 bases and J by 4 bases, and 11 bases separated the two germline ends. The CDR3 covers 14 residues. Filled out from reference TRBV9 and TRBJ2-1, the complete variable domain reads DSGVTQTPKHLITATGQRVTLRCSPRSGDLSVYWYQQSLDQGLQFLIQYYNGEERAKGNILERFSAQQFPDLHSELNLSSLELGDSALYFCASSDGGGYNEQFFGPGTRLTVL.

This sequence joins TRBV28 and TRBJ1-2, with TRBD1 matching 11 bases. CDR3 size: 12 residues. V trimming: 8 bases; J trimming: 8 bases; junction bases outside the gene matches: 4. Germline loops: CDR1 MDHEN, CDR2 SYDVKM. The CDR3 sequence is CASGQGARGYTF. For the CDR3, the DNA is TGTGCCAGCGGACAGGGGGCTAGAGGCTACACCTTC.

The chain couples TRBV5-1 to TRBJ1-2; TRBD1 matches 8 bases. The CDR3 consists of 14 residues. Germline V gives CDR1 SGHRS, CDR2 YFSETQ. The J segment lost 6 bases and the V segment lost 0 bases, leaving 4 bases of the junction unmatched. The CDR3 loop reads CASSLDRGGDGYTF. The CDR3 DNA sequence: TGCGCCAGCAGCTTGGACAGGGGGGGGGATGGCTACACCTTC. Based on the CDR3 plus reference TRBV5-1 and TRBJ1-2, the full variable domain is KAGVTQTPRYLIKTRGQQVTLSCSPISGHRSVSWYQQTPGQGLQFLFEYFSETQRNKGNFPGRFSGRQFSNSRSEMNVSTLELGDSALYLCASSLDRGGDGYTFGSGTRLTVV.

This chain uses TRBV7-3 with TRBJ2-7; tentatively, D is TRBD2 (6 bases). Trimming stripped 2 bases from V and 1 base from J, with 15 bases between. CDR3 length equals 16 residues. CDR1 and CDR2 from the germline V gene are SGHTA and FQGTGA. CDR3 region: CASSLYASATSYEQYF. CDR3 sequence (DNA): TGTGCCAGCAGCTTATACGCTAGCGCGACTTCCTACGAGCAGTACTTC.